This passage covers 29 T cell receptor beta chains from one sample sequenced in a study of blood T cell repertoires in COVID-19. Sequenced by immunoSEQ multiplex PCR; TCRdb stores in-frame clones only, minus some. The profile shows hundreds of thousands of clones, just under 90% of them singletons. Sequencing used peripheral blood. The receptors originated from a woman in her late teens or twenties with acute or convalescent COVID-19.

The V and J genes are TRBV27 and TRBJ2-3; TRBD2 matches at 10 bases. The CDR3 has 15 residues. Germline values: CDR1 MNHEY, CDR2 SMNVEV (reference sequence). Trimming at V came to 7 bases and at J to 2 bases, leaving 6 bases not matched to a gene. The CDR3 bases are TGTGCCAGCAAGGCACTAGCGGGGCTCACAGATACGCAGTATTTT. Amino acids: CASKALAGLTDTQYF.

About this clone: Other DNA sequences in this specimen translate into the identical CDR3. This chain connects TRBV18 to TRBJ1-1; 8 nucleotides align to TRBD1. The V and J ends lost 3 bases and 1 base, in that order; junction bases with no gene match: 1. CDR1 KGHSH and CDR2 LQKENI come from the germline V gene. The length of the CDR3 is 14 residues. In DNA form, the CDR3 reads TGTGCCAGCTCACCCCAGGGGGCGAACACTGAAGCTTTCTTT. Its translation is CASSPQGANTEAFF. The full variable domain, in which reference TRBV18 and TRBJ1-1 provide the parts outside the CDR3, is NAGVMQNPRHLVRRRGQEARLRCSPMKGHSHVYWYRQLPEEGLKFMVYLQKENIIDESGMPKERFSAEFPKEGPSILRIQQVVRGDSAAYFCASSPQGANTEAFFGQGTRLTVV.

This rearrangement joins TRBV27 to TRBJ1-1; 10 nucleotides agree with TRBD1. V lost 7 bases to trimming and J lost 10 bases; unmatched junction nucleotides: 3. The CDR3 is 11 amino acids. Germline V gene lookup returns CDR1 MNHEY and CDR2 SMNVEV (reference sequence). This chain's CDR3 is CASIGTGAAFF. DNA of the CDR3: TGTGCCAGCATAGGGACAGGGGCAGCTTTCTTT.

CDR3 amino acids: CASSPAQGSATGELFF. The CDR3 region has the DNA TGTGCCAGCTCACCGGCACAGGGAAGTGCCACCGGGGAGCTGTTTTTT. V usage is TRBV18 and J usage is TRBJ2-2, with D perhaps matching TRBD1 (6 bases). Trimming pared 3 bases from V and 4 bases from J, leaving 15 bases between. CDR1 and CDR2 from the germline V gene are KGHSH and LQKENI. The CDR3 is made up of 16 amino acids.

The rearrangement uses TRBV7-9 and TRBJ2-3; the match to TRBD2 covers 8 bases. The trim removed 2 bases at V and 4 bases at J, leaving 2 bases unmatched. Germline V gives CDR1 SEHNR, CDR2 FQNEAQ (reference sequence). The length of the CDR3 is 14 residues. In nucleotides, the CDR3 is TGTGCCAGCAGCTTACGGGAGGGACCAGATACGCAGTATTTT. As protein: CASSLREGPDTQYF. Based on the CDR3 plus reference TRBV7-9 and TRBJ2-3, the full variable domain is DTGVSQNPRHKITKRGQNVTFRCDPISEHNRLYWYRQTLGQGPEFLTYFQNEAQLEKSRLLSDRFSAERPKGSFSTLEIQRTEQGDSAMYLCASSLREGPDTQYFGPGTRLTVL.

This clone appeared a single time. The chain recombines TRBV5-1 with TRBJ1-6, with 8 bases lining up with TRBD1. V shed 4 bases and J 5 bases; nucleotides not matched to a gene: 5. Germline V gene lookup returns CDR1 SGHRS and CDR2 YFSETQ. The CDR3 spans 15 residues. The DNA of the CDR3 is TGCGCCAGCAGCAGGACGACAGGGGATAATTCACCCCTCCACTTT. It encodes CASSRTTGDNSPLHF.

The chain carries TRBV6-5 and TRBJ1-2; a weak D match, TRBD1 (5 bases). Germline-derived CDR1 and CDR2 are MNHEY and SVGAGI. The CDR3 totals 13 residues. Between the trimmed V and J ends, which lost 3 bases and 7 bases, there was a span of 12 bases. This chain's CDR3 is CASSYRGWSGYTF. CDR3 sequence (DNA): TGTGCCAGCAGTTATCGGGGGTGGTCTGGCTACACCTTC.

The chain couples TRBV7-9 to TRBJ1-1; TRBD1 agrees at 7 bases. Germline CDR1 is SEHNR and CDR2 is FQNEAQ (reference sequence). V trimming: 3 bases; J trimming: 3 bases; junction bases outside the gene matches: 7. This CDR3 has 15 residues. CDR3 bases: TGTGCCAGCAGCTTGAACAACAGGGGATACACTGAAGCTTTCTTT. It encodes CASSLNNRGYTEAFF.

V and J are TRBV2 and TRBJ1-5, with 7 positions matching TRBD1. The ends lost 7 bases at V and 6 bases at J; junction bases unmatched: 12. The CDR3 loop spans 15 amino acids. CDR1 SNHLY and CDR2 FYNNEI come from the germline V gene. The chain's CDR3 is CASTGTDPSFQPQHF. CDR3 in DNA: TGTGCCAGCACGGGGACAGATCCCTCTTTTCAGCCCCAGCATTTT.

The rearrangement uses TRBV20-1 and TRBJ1-5, with a tentative D call TRBD1 (5 bases). Trimming removed 3 bases from V and 6 bases from J, with 12 bases in between. The CDR3 loop spans 13 amino acids. From germline, CDR1 is DFQATT and CDR2 SNEGSKA (reference sequence). CDR3 amino acids: CSASYRRRQPQHF. DNA for the CDR3: TGCAGTGCTAGTTACAGGCGGCGTCAGCCCCAGCATTTT.

The chain links TRBV9 to TRBJ2-2, with D possibly being TRBD2 (6 bases). Germline V gene lookup returns CDR1 SGDLS and CDR2 YYNGEE. With 4 bases removed from V and 3 bases from J, the gap between germline ends came to 19 bases. The CDR3 is made up of 17 amino acids. The CDR3 region has the DNA TGTGCCAGCAGCCCCCCCTCTACTAGCCCGGACACCGGGGAGCTGTTTTTT. The encoded protein is CASSPPSTSPDTGELFF.

The gene calls are TRBV29-1 and TRBJ1-1, with TRBD1 matching over 9 bases. The CDR3 is made up of 13 amino acids. V shed 6 bases and J 1 base; nucleotides not matched to a gene: 3. The V gene's germline CDR1 is SQVTM and CDR2 ANQGSEA. The CDR3 region is CSVEDRGNTEAFF. The CDR3 coding sequence is TGCAGCGTCGAGGACAGGGGGAACACTGAAGCTTTCTTT.

The chain uses TRBV6-1 and TRBJ1-1; D is possibly TRBD1 (6 bases). Trimming took off 1 base at V and 0 bases at J, with 9 bases between the two ends. The CDR3 loop spans 15 amino acids. The germline V gene encodes CDR1 MNHNS and CDR2 SASEGT. The CDR3 DNA is TGTGCCAGCAGTGAAGTGGGGGCGTTGAACACTGAAGCTTTCTTT. Its protein product is CASSEVGALNTEAFF.

The V call is TRBV5-1, the J call TRBJ2-3; 9 nucleotides match TRBD1. There are 15 residues in the CDR3. V gave up 4 bases and J gave up 2 bases; unmatched junction bases: 5. Germline V gene data show CDR1 as SGHRS and CDR2 as YFSETQ. DNA for the CDR3: TGCGCCAGCAGCCGAGGACAGGGGCACACAGATACGCAGTATTTT. It codes for CASSRGQGHTDTQYF.

The V gene is TRBV9, the J gene TRBJ1-2, with a possible D match to TRBD1 (6 bases). V lost 4 bases, J lost 6 bases, and 16 bases lay in between. Germline V gene lookup returns CDR1 SGDLS and CDR2 YYNGEE. This CDR3 has 14 residues. CDR3 loop: CASSSKSTGDGYTF. CDR3 coding DNA: TGTGCCAGCAGCTCAAAATCGACAGGCGATGGCTACACCTTC. Filled out from reference TRBV9 and TRBJ1-2, the complete variable domain reads DSGVTQTPKHLITATGQRVTLRCSPRSGDLSVYWYQQSLDQGLQFLIQYYNGEERAKGNILERFSAQQFPDLHSELNLSSLELGDSALYFCASSSKSTGDGYTFGSGTRLTVV.

V and J are TRBV6-5 and TRBJ1-1; 7 nucleotides line up with TRBD1. The CDR3 spans 12 residues. With 8 bases clipped from V and 4 bases from J, the junction kept 4 bases outside the gene matches. Germline V gene data show CDR1 as MNHEY and CDR2 as SVGAGI. CDR3 amino acids: CASRQGGTEAFF. CDR3 coding DNA: TGTGCCAGCCGACAGGGAGGCACTGAAGCTTTCTTT.

J is TRBJ1-6 and V is TRBV10-3; D ambiguous. CDR3 length: 13 amino acids. The germline V gene encodes CDR1 ENHRY and CDR2 SYGVKD. V was cut by 0 bases and J by 8 bases, with 5 bases left in between. The CDR3, as DNA: TGTGCCATCAGTGAGTCTCGGGATTCACCCCTCCACTTT. It translates to CAISESRDSPLHF.

V gene TRBV7-9 combines with J gene TRBJ2-7; TRBD2 matches at 11 bases. Germline CDR1 SEHNR, CDR2 FQNEAQ (reference sequence). With 4 bases clipped from V and 1 base from J, the junction kept 12 bases outside the gene matches. The CDR3 spans 18 residues. The CDR3 nucleotides read TGTGCCAGCAGCTCTACCCCGGGACTAGCGGTGGGGTCCTACGAGCAGTACTTC. It encodes CASSSTPGLAVGSYEQYF.

The V gene is TRBV2, the J gene TRBJ2-7; 7 nucleotides match TRBD1. The trim removed 0 bases at V and 5 bases at J, leaving 13 bases unmatched. The CDR3 covers 17 residues. The V gene's germline CDR1 is SNHLY and CDR2 FYNNEI. Here the CDR3 DNA reads TGTGCCAGCAGTGAAGCGCTTCGACGACAGGGTAACAACGAGCAGTACTTC. Encoded protein: CASSEALRRQGNNEQYF.

J is TRBJ1-5 and V is TRBV9; 9 nucleotides agree with TRBD1. Germline V CDR1 and CDR2: SGDLS, YYNGEE. The length of the CDR3 is 16 residues. V was clipped by 3 bases and J by 1 base; unmatched bases: 5. This chain's CDR3 is CASSATGTGSNQPQHF. The CDR3 DNA is TGTGCCAGCAGCGCCACAGGGACAGGGAGCAATCAGCCCCAGCATTTT.

The chain uses TRBV30 and TRBJ1-4; the match to TRBD1 covers 7 bases. The V segment lost 7 bases and the J segment 6 bases; nucleotides outside the gene matches: 11. Germline loops: CDR1 GTSNPN, CDR2 SVGIG (reference sequence). CDR3 length: 14 amino acids. CDR3 coding DNA: TGTGCCTTGAGGACAGGAAGATTTGATGAAAAACTGTTTTTT. This gives the protein CALRTGRFDEKLFF.

The genes are TRBV3-1 (or the pseudogene TRBV3-2) and TRBJ1-2, with D perhaps TRBD1 (5 bases). Germline CDR1 reads LGHDT; CDR2 reads YNNKEL (reference sequence). The V end was cut by 7 bases, the J end by 5 bases, with 29 bases between. The CDR3 has 18 amino acids. In DNA, the CDR3 is TGTGCCAGCAACGGGGGGGGGACCCCGACCCTTCGCAAGTATGGCTACACCTTC. Its protein product is CASNGGGTPTLRKYGYTF.

In regard to this clone: An end of the junction does not agree with germline; a read error may underlie this. The CDR3 nucleotides read TGTGCCAGCAGCCTAGGCCCTATTGTTTTCTTC. Translated, it gives CASSLGPIVFF. The chain couples TRBV6-5 to TRBJ1-2; D gene unclear. There are 11 residues in the CDR3. Looked up from germline, CDR1 is MNHEY and CDR2 is SVGAGI.

This clone came up once. The chain has TRBV27 and TRBJ1-5; possible D gene TRBD1, 5 bases. The V gene's germline CDR1 is MNHEY and CDR2 SMNVEV (reference sequence). V lost 1 base, J lost 0 bases, and 13 bases lay in between. The CDR3 has 17 residues. CDR3 in DNA: TGTGCCAGCAGTTTATGGGGCCCAACATATAGCAATCAGCCCCAGCATTTT. Amino acids: CASSLWGPTYSNQPQHF.

The chain couples TRBV3-1 (or the pseudogene TRBV3-2) to TRBJ1-5, with D possibly TRBD1 on 6 matching bases. Looked up from germline, CDR1 is LGHDT and CDR2 is YNNKEL (reference sequence). The CDR3 loop spans 15 amino acids. With 0 bases removed from V and 1 base from J, the gap between germline ends came to 7 bases. The CDR3 sequence: CASSQEGASNQPQHF. The CDR3 nucleotides are TGTGCCAGCAGCCAAGAGGGGGCCAGCAATCAGCCCCAGCATTTT.

The chain has TRBV7-2 and TRBJ2-7; D is possibly TRBD2 (6 bases). Between the trimmed V and J ends, which lost 5 bases and 4 bases, there was a span of 15 bases. Per the germline V gene, CDR1 is SGHTA and CDR2 is FQGNSA. CDR3 size: 14 residues. CDR3 residues: CASSRQMGGYEQYF. The CDR3 coding sequence is TGTGCCAGCAGCAGGCAGATGGGGGGTTACGAGCAGTACTTC.

The chain recombines TRBV13 with TRBJ2-1; D unresolved. The V end lost 1 base, the J end lost 2 bases, and 6 bases lay between the germline ends. CDR3 length: 14 amino acids. CDR1 and CDR2 (germline): PRHDT, FYEKMQ (reference sequence). CDR3 in amino acids: CASSLDSAYNEQFF. The DNA of the CDR3 is TGTGCCAGCAGCTTAGACAGTGCCTACAATGAGCAGTTCTTC.

The count of this clone is one. The chain links TRBV5-1 to TRBJ2-3; D might be TRBD2 (6 bases). Trimming took off 0 bases at V and 1 base at J, with 9 bases between the two ends. Germline CDR1 SGHRS, CDR2 YFSETQ. This CDR3 spans 15 amino acids. The CDR3 bases are TGCGCCAGCAGCTTGGAACGGAGGGGCACAGATACGCAGTATTTT. Translated, it gives CASSLERRGTDTQYF. The whole variable domain, filled in from reference TRBV5-1 and TRBJ2-3, reads KAGVTQTPRYLIKTRGQQVTLSCSPISGHRSVSWYQQTPGQGLQFLFEYFSETQRNKGNFPGRFSGRQFSNSRSEMNVSTLELGDSALYLCASSLERRGTDTQYFGPGTRLTVL.

The V call is TRBV6-2 or TRBV6-3, the J call TRBJ2-3; D uncertain. This CDR3 comprises 16 residues. Germline V gene lookup returns CDR1 MNHEY and CDR2 SVGEGT. V lost 5 bases and J 4 bases, leaving 19 bases between the germline ends. The CDR3 region is CASSLSPVGPPDTQYF. CDR3 coding DNA: TGTGCCAGCAGTCTTTCCCCGGTTGGTCCTCCAGATACGCAGTATTTT.